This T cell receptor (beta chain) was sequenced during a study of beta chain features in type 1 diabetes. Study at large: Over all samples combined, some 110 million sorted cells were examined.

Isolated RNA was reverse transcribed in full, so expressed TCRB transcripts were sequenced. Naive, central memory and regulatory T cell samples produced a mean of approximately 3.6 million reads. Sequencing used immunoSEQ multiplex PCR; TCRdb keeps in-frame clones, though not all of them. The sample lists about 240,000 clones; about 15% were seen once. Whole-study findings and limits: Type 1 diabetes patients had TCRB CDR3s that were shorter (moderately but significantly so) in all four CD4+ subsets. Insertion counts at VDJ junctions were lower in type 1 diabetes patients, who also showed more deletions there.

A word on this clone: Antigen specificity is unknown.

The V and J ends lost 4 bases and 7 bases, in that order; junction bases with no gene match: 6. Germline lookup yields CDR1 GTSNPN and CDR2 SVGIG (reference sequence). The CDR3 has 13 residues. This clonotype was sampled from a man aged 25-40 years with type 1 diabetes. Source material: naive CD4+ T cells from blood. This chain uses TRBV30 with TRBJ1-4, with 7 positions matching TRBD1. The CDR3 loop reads CAWKQGPGEKLFF. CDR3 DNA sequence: TGTGCCTGGAAACAGGGGCCGGGTGAAAAACTGTTTTTT.